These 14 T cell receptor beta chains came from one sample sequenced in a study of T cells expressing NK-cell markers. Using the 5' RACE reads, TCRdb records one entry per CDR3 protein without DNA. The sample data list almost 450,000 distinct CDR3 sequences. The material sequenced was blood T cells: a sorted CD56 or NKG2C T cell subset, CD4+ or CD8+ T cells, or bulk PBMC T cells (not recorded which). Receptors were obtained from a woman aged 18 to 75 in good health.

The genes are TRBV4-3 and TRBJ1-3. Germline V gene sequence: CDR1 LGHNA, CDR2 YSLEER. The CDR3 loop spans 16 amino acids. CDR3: CASSQEHGFAGNTIYF.

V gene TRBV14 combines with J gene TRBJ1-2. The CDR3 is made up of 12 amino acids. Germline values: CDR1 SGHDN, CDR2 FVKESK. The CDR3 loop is CASSHVGEGYTF.

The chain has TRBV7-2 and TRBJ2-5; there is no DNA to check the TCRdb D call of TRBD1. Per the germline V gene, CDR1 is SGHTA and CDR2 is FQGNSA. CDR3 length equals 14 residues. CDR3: CASSSTRGQETQYF.

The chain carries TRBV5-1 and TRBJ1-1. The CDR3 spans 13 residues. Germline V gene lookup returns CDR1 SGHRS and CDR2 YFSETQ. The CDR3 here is CASSLVGGAEAFF.

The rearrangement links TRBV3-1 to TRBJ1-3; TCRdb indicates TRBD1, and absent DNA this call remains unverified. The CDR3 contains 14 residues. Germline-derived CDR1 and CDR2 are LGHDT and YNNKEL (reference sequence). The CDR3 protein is CASSQGGAGNTIYF.

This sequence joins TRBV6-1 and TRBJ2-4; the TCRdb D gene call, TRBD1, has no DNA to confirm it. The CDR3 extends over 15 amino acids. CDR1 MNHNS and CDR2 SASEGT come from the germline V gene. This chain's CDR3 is CASSRGEGQGHIQYF.

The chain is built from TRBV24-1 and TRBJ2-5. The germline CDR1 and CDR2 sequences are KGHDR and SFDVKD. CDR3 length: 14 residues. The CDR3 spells CATSTIGVGETQYF.

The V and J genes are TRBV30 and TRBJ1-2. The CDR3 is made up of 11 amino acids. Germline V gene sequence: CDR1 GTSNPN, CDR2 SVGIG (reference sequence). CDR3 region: CAWSASSGYTF.

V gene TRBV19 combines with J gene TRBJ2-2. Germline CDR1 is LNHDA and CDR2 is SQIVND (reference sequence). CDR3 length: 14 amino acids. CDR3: CASSIRQRTGELFF.

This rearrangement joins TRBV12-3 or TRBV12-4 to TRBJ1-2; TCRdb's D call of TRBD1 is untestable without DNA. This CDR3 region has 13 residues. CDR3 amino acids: CASSPEDRDGYTF.

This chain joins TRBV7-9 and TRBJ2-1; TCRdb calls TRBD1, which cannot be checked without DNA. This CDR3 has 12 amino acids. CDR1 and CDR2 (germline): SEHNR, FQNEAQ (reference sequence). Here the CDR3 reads CASSIVQGEQFF.

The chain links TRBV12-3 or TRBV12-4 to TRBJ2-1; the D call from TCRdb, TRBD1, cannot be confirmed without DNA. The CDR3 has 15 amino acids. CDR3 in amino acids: CASRREWGVYNEQFF.

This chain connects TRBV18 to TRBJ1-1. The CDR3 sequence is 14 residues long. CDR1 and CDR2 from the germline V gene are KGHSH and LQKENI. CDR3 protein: CASSPLALNTEAFF.

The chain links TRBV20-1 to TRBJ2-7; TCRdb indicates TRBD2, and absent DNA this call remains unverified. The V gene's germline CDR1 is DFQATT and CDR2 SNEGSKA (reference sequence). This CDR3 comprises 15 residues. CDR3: CSARSVGRATYEQYF.